This TCR beta chain came from a study of identical twins. Template switching added a universal primer site; cDNA carried unique molecular identifiers. MiXCR, applied by TCRdb to the 5' RACE reads, yields one record per CDR3 protein. This sample carries under 900,000 distinct CDR3 sequences, over 9% of them seen once, and the ten largest clones take roughly 1.5%. This CDR3 region has 15 residues. Germline V CDR1 and CDR2: MGHRA, YSYEKL. V trimming: 1 base; J trimming: 6 bases; junction bases outside the gene matches: 6. Only a few counts were recorded for this clonotype. The target antigen is unknown. Whole-study findings and limits: There is a chance that invariant MAIT and iNKT cells partially muddied zero-insertion analyses. Beta out-of-frame sequences displayed a weaker excess of sharing between twins. The conclusions drew on cross-sectional statistical analysis instead of tracking the same donors.

These same data were also listed under a study on yellow fever vaccine responses in identical twins.

The V call is TRBV4-1, the J call TRBJ1-5; 7 nucleotides line up with TRBD1. Sequencing input: PBMCs. The receptor was isolated from a woman between 18 and 30 years old in good health. The CDR3 DNA reads TGCGCCAGCAGCCAAGGTCCTCAGGGGGGTCAGCCCCAGCATTTT. It translates to CASSQGPQGGQPQHF.